These 30 T cell receptor beta chains came from one sample sequenced in a study of cytomegalovirus exposure and HLA in healthy donors. Amplification used 60 Vbeta primers and 13 Jbeta primers. Assay: immunoSEQ multiplex PCR; the TCRdb copy retains only in-frame clones and omits some. The sample includes about 150,000 clones, around 72% of them seen just once. The sample comprised PBMCs. These receptors were taken from a woman aged 45-60 years in good health and CMV-seropositive.

The chain is built from TRBV4-1 and TRBJ2-3; a weak D match, TRBD2 (6 bases). The CDR3 is 15 residues long. Trimming removed 4 bases at V and 2 bases at J, with 13 bases between. Germline V gives CDR1 MGHRA, CDR2 YSYEKL. The CDR3 sequence is CASSRAGLDTDTQYF. The DNA for the CDR3 is TGCGCCAGCAGCCGGGCGGGACTCGACACAGATACGCAGTATTTT.

Only a few counts were recorded for this clone. Written as DNA, the CDR3 is TGTGCCAGCAGTTACATGAGAATGGACAGGGGGTACGAGCAGTACTTC. Amino acids: CASSYMRMDRGYEQYF. V and J are TRBV6-6 and TRBJ2-7; TRBD1 matches 10 bases. The CDR3 totals 16 residues. The ends lost 2 bases at V and 4 bases at J; junction bases unmatched: 8. Germline loops: CDR1 MNHNY, CDR2 SVGAGI (reference sequence).

This clone was counted once. The chain joins TRBV9 to TRBJ1-1; 10 positions match TRBD1. The ends lost 3 bases at V and 5 bases at J; junction bases unmatched: 4. The CDR3 is 14 residues long. Germline assignment: CDR1 SGDLS and CDR2 YYNGEE. CDR3: CASSARQGATEAFF. Here the CDR3 DNA reads TGTGCCAGCAGCGCAAGACAGGGGGCGACTGAAGCTTTCTTT.

This clone was detected a few times. This chain uses TRBV7-9 with TRBJ2-7; 12 bases are a match to TRBD2. This CDR3 is 15 amino acids long. Looked up from germline, CDR1 is SEHNR and CDR2 is FQNEAQ (reference sequence). Trimming at V came to 5 bases and at J to 2 bases, leaving 4 bases not matched to a gene. The CDR3 spells CASSPTSGGPYEQYF. Here the CDR3 DNA reads TGTGCCAGCAGCCCGACTAGCGGGGGACCCTACGAGCAGTACTTC.

J is TRBJ1-2 and V is TRBV28, with unresolved D. V gave up 2 bases and J gave up 4 bases, with 5 bases separating them. CDR3 length: 12 residues. The V gene's germline CDR1 is MDHEN and CDR2 SYDVKM. The CDR3 sequence is CASSLTSYGYTF. CDR3 DNA sequence: TGTGCCAGCAGTTTAACAAGCTATGGCTACACCTTC.

This clone was seen only a few times. The chain couples TRBV4-3 to TRBJ2-7; 10 nucleotides agree with TRBD1. The CDR3 totals 14 residues. Losses at the gene ends were 3 bases for V and 3 bases for J; bases not matched to a gene: 2. Germline values: CDR1 LGHNA, CDR2 YSLEER. The CDR3 protein is CASSQRTGGYEQYF. CDR3 nucleotide sequence: TGCGCCAGCAGCCAGAGGACAGGGGGCTACGAGCAGTACTTC.

The sample holds a few counts of this clone. This rearrangement joins TRBV2 to TRBJ2-2, with D perhaps matching TRBD2 (5 bases). The V and J ends lost 6 bases and 8 bases respectively, with 19 bases between them. Germline V CDR1 and CDR2: SNHLY, FYNNEI. The CDR3 is made up of 15 amino acids. The CDR3 loop is CASSVTARGVGELFF. DNA of the CDR3: TGTGCCAGCAGCGTAACAGCTCGGGGAGTAGGGGAGCTGTTTTTT.

J is TRBJ2-3 and V is TRBV30; D not certain. V gave up 8 bases and J gave up 0 bases, with 18 bases separating them. The CDR3 runs to 15 residues. CDR1 and CDR2 (germline): GTSNPN, SVGIG (reference sequence). The CDR3 reads CARRMFRGSTDTQYF. The CDR3 nucleotides are TGTGCCCGGCGGATGTTCCGTGGAAGCACAGATACGCAGTATTTT.

The chain links TRBV2 to TRBJ1-1; a possible D gene is TRBD1 (6 bases). Trimming shortened V by 6 bases and J by 4 bases, and 27 bases separated the two germline ends. CDR1 and CDR2 (germline): SNHLY, FYNNEI. The CDR3 is 18 residues long. CDR3 coding DNA: TGTGCCAGCAGGACTAATCTAGGATCGGGGGGCTGGGGCACTGAAGCTTTCTTT. Its translation is CASRTNLGSGGWGTEAFF.

This chain joins TRBV5-1 and TRBJ2-7, with TRBD2 identical over 12 bases. Germline V gives CDR1 SGHRS, CDR2 YFSETQ. This CDR3 region has 16 residues. Germline trimming cut 1 base from V and 7 bases from J; bases unmatched to any gene: 9. The CDR3 nucleotides are TGCGCCAGCAGCTTGACTAGCGGGAGGACCTATCAAGAGCAGTACTTC. Translated: CASSLTSGRTYQEQYF.

This chain uses TRBV5-1 with TRBJ2-5; no clear D. Germline values: CDR1 SGHRS, CDR2 YFSETQ. This CDR3 region has 13 residues. V was clipped by 7 bases and J by 4 bases, with 14 bases between them. The CDR3 spells CASGRSERETQYF. CDR3 DNA: TGCGCCAGCGGTCGGAGTGAGAGAGAGACCCAGTACTTC.

V is TRBV6-6 and J is TRBJ1-1, with D tentatively TRBD1 (5 bases). V shed 8 bases and J shed 6 bases, with 19 bases lying between them. CDR3 size: 14 residues. Per the germline V gene, CDR1 is MNHNY and CDR2 is SVGAGI (reference sequence). CDR3 residues: CASGSFFGGAEAFF. CDR3 sequence (DNA): TGTGCCAGCGGTTCTTTTTTTGGAGGGGCTGAAGCTTTCTTT.

This chain connects TRBV7-2 to TRBJ1-1, with D tentatively TRBD1 (6 bases). Germline CDR1 reads SGHTA; CDR2 reads FQGNSA. V lost 4 bases and J lost 1, with 7 bases in between. The CDR3 length is 13 residues. CDR3 sequence (DNA): TGTGCCAGCAGCTACAGGGCGAACACTGAAGCTTTCTTT. Translating gives CASSYRANTEAFF.

The gene calls are TRBV4-1 and TRBJ1-3; D unclear. Per the germline V gene, CDR1 is MGHRA and CDR2 is YSYEKL. V was pared by 0 bases and J by 0 bases, with 9 bases between. The CDR3 length is 16 residues. The CDR3 coding sequence is TGCGCCAGCAGCCAAGATGACGGGAGCTCTGGAAACACCATATATTTT. Its protein product is CASSQDDGSSGNTIYF.

The chain has TRBV10-3 and TRBJ2-3, with TRBD2 matching over 14 bases. After removal of 5 bases from V and 1 base from J, the junction contained 8 bases not matched to a gene. Germline V lookup: CDR1 ENHRY, CDR2 SYGVKD. This CDR3 contains 18 residues. CDR3 amino acids: CAISKTSGGAQGTDTQYF. CDR3 in DNA: TGTGCCATCAGTAAGACTAGCGGGGGGGCTCAGGGCACAGATACGCAGTATTTT.

This clone was recorded once. The J gene is TRBJ1-3, the V gene TRBV5-6; D unclear. V gave up 1 base and J gave up 7 bases, with 6 bases separating them. This CDR3 is built from 12 residues. Germline CDR1 SGHDT, CDR2 YYEEEE. The CDR3 protein is CASSLLMNTIYF. CDR3 DNA sequence: TGTGCCAGCAGCTTGCTAATGAACACCATATATTTT.

This rearrangement joins TRBV29-1 to TRBJ2-3, with D uncertain. V was cut by 3 bases and J by 1 base, with 5 bases left in between. The CDR3 extends over 12 amino acids. Germline CDR1 SQVTM, CDR2 ANQGSEA. Written as DNA, the CDR3 is TGCAGCGTTGACAGTGGCACAGATACGCAGTATTTT. Protein: CSVDSGTDTQYF.

The count of this clone is one. V gene TRBV14 combines with J gene TRBJ2-1; 11 bases agree with TRBD2. J lost 7 bases, V lost 4 bases, and 3 bases had no gene match. The CDR3 runs 14 residues. The V gene's germline CDR1 is SGHDN and CDR2 FVKESK. DNA of the CDR3: TGTGCCAGCAGCCTAGCGGGGGGGCGGAATGAGCAGTTCTTC. Its translation is CASSLAGGRNEQFF.

This clone came up a few times. In nucleotides, the CDR3 is TGTGCCACCAGCAAGGGACAGAGCTCTAACTATGGCTACACCTTC. Protein: CATSKGQSSNYGYTF. This chain links TRBV15 with TRBJ1-2, with 7 bases lining up with TRBD1. With V trimmed by 4 bases and J by 0 bases, 5 bases remained unmatched. Germline V lookup: CDR1 LNHNV, CDR2 YYDKDF (reference sequence). The CDR3 has 15 residues.

The rearrangement joins TRBV18 to TRBJ2-1, with D maybe TRBD2 (5 bases). Germline values: CDR1 KGHSH, CDR2 LQKENI. The CDR3 covers 16 residues. V was pared by 1 base and J by 0 bases, with 10 bases between. The CDR3 DNA is TGTGCCAGCTCACCACAATTTGCGGGCTCCTACAATGAGCAGTTCTTC. Its protein product is CASSPQFAGSYNEQFF.

CDR3 bases: TGTGCCAGCAGTTGGACTAGCGGGGATAACAATGAGCAGTTCTTC. This gives the protein CASSWTSGDNNEQFF. The V gene is TRBV28, the J gene TRBJ2-1; 12 positions match TRBD2. Per germline, CDR1 MDHEN and CDR2 SYDVKM. V lost 4 bases, J lost 5 bases, and 3 bases stayed unmatched. The CDR3 is 15 amino acids. Based on the CDR3 plus reference TRBV28 and TRBJ2-1, the full variable domain is DVKVTQSSRYLVKRTGEKVFLECVQDMDHENMFWYRQDPGLGLRLIYFSYDVKMKEKGDIPEGYSVSREKKERFSLILESASTNQTSMYLCASSWTSGDNNEQFFGPGTRLTVL.

The chain couples TRBV11-1 to TRBJ2-7; 7 positions agree with TRBD2. This CDR3 is 15 amino acids long. V shed 4 bases, J shed 2 bases, and the junction held 8 bases outside the gene matches. Germline CDR1 SGHAT, CDR2 FQDESV (reference sequence). This chain's CDR3 is CASSYGSRGAYEQYF. The CDR3 DNA follows: TGTGCCAGCAGCTACGGGAGCCGGGGGGCCTACGAGCAGTACTTC.

In DNA form, the CDR3 reads TGCGCCAGCAGAGCTCAGGGGTCGACTAATGAAAAACTGTTTTTT. This translates into CASRAQGSTNEKLFF. The V gene is TRBV5-1, the J gene TRBJ1-4, with a tentative D call TRBD1 (6 bases). Germline V gene data show CDR1 as SGHRS and CDR2 as YFSETQ. The V gene lost 5 bases and the J gene lost 2 bases, with 13 bases spanning the gap. This CDR3 is 15 amino acids long.

The chain has TRBV7-3 and TRBJ2-1; D call uncertain. Trimming took off 2 bases at V and 1 base at J, with 6 bases between the two ends. CDR3 length: 14 residues. Germline V CDR1 and CDR2: SGHTA, FQGTGA. DNA of the CDR3: TGTGCCAGCAGCTTATCCTCGTCCTACAATGAGCAGTTCTTC. Amino acids: CASSLSSSYNEQFF.

The rearrangement joins TRBV7-8 to TRBJ2-5; a weak D match, TRBD2 (5 bases). Trimming shortened V by 6 bases and J by 5 bases, and 13 bases separated the two germline ends. Germline V lookup: CDR1 SGHVS, CDR2 FQNEAQ. The CDR3 is 13 residues long. The CDR3 bases are TGTGCCAGCAGTCTAGCTCGCGGGGAGACCCAGTACTTC. It encodes CASSLARGETQYF.

CDR3 amino acids: CASSLGTGTEAFF. The CDR3, as DNA: TGTGCCAGCAGCTTAGGTACAGGGACTGAAGCTTTCTTT. This chain uses TRBV7-8 with TRBJ1-1; perhaps TRBD1 as D (6 bases). This CDR3 spans 13 amino acids. V was cut by 1 base and J by 5 bases, with 8 bases left in between. Germline V gene lookup returns CDR1 SGHVS and CDR2 FQNEAQ.

The CDR3 here is CASSLVQGGTEAFF. The CDR3 nucleotides read TGTGCCAGCAGCTTAGTACAGGGAGGGACTGAAGCTTTCTTT. This chain links TRBV5-6 with TRBJ1-1; D possibly corresponds to TRBD1 (6 bases). Germline lookup yields CDR1 SGHDT and CDR2 YYEEEE. The CDR3 runs to 14 residues. V gave up 2 bases and J gave up 5 bases, with 13 bases separating them.

V is TRBV5-8 and J is TRBJ1-4; D is possibly TRBD1 (6 bases). The CDR3 has 15 residues. Germline loops: CDR1 SGHTS, CDR2 YDEGEE. V was shortened by 1 base and J by 0 bases, with 7 bases between the two germline ends. CDR3 amino acids: CASSLTGSTNEKLFF. The CDR3 region has the DNA TGTGCCAGCAGCTTGACAGGGTCAACTAATGAAAAACTGTTTTTT. The full variable domain, with the rest looked up from reference TRBV5-8 and TRBJ1-4, is EAGVTQSPTHLIKTRGQQATLRCSPISGHTSVYWYQQALGLGLQFLLWYDEGEERNRGNFPPRFSGRQFPNYSSELNVNALELEDSALYLCASSLTGSTNEKLFFGSGTQLSVL.

This chain connects TRBV9 to TRBJ1-1, with 9 bases matching TRBD1. The CDR3 is 15 amino acids. Germline lookup yields CDR1 SGDLS and CDR2 YYNGEE. With 3 bases clipped from V and 7 bases from J, the junction kept 10 bases outside the gene matches. The CDR3 loop reads CASSARTGEIGEAFF. Here the CDR3 DNA reads TGTGCCAGCAGCGCTCGGACAGGGGAAATTGGTGAAGCTTTCTTT.

V usage is TRBV6-4 and J usage is TRBJ1-1; 10 bases agree with TRBD1. In germline, CDR1 is MRHNA, CDR2 SNTAGT. With V trimmed by 4 bases and J by 4 bases, 15 bases remained unmatched. The CDR3 covers 18 residues. This CDR3 reads CASSARGGTGVLGTEAFF. CDR3 nucleotide sequence: TGTGCCAGCAGTGCCAGGGGGGGGACAGGGGTTTTAGGCACTGAAGCTTTCTTT.